This TCR beta chain was identified during a study of T cell responses to AZD1222 COVID-19 vaccine. Study-level findings and limits: Rises in breadth and depth of Spike-specific TCRs came after two AZD1222 doses. Unmutated variant regions are reportedly the target of nearly half of TCRs that are spike-specific.

Concerning this clone itself: Antigen: not known.

V was clipped by 1 base and J by 7 bases, with 8 bases between them. Germline V gene sequence: CDR1 SEHNR, CDR2 FQNEAQ (reference sequence). The CDR3 has 14 amino acids. Generated by immunoSEQ multiplex PCR, the TCRdb table keeps only in-frame clones and is missing some. The sample yields 80,000 to 100,000 clones, 70% to 90% seen once. The sequencing used peripheral blood, collected 28 days after the second AZD1222 dose. This receptor was taken from an adult who received the AZD1222 COVID-19 vaccine. This rearrangement joins TRBV7-9 to TRBJ1-6; D unclear. In nucleotides, the CDR3 is TGTGCCAGCAGCTTAGGGGCCGGGAATTCACCCCTCCACTTT. It yields the protein CASSLGAGNSPLHF.